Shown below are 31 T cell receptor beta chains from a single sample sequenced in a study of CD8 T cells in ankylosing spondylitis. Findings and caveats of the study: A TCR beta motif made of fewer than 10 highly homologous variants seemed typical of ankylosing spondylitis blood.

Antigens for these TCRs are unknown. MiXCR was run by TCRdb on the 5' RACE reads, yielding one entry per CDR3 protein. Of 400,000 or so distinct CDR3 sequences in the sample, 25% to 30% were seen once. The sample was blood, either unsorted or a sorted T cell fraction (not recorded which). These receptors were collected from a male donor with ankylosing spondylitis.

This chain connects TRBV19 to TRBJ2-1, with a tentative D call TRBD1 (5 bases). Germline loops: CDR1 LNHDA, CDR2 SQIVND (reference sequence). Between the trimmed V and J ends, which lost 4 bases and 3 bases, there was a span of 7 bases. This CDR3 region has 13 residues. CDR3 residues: CASSKTVYNEQFF. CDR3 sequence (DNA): TGTGCCAGTAGTAAGACAGTCTACAATGAGCAGTTCTTC.

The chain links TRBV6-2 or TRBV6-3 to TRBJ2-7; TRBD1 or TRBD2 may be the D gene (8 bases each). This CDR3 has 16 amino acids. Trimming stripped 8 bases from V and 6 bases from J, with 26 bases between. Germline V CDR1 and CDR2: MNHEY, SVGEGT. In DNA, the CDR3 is TGTGCCAGCGAGGTCGGCTCCCTTAGCGGGACAGGCGAGCAGTACTTC. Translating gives CASEVGSLSGTGEQYF.

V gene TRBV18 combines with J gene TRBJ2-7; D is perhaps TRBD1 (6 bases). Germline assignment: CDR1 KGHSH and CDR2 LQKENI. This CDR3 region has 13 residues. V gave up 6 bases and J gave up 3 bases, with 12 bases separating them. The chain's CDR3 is CASSAGVGYEQYV. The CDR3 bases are TGTGCCAGCTCCGCAGGGGTTGGCTACGAGCAGTACGTC.

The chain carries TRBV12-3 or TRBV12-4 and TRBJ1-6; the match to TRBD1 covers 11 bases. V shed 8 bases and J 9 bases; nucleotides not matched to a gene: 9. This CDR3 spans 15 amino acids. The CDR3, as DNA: TGTGCCAGCTCCCTCTCGGGACAGGGGGTTTCACCCCTCCACTTT. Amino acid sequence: CASSLSGQGVSPLHF.

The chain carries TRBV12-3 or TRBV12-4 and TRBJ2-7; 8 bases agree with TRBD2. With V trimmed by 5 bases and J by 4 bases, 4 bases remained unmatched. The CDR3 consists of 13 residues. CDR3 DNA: TGTGCCAGCAGTATCACTAGCGGTTACGAGCAGTACGTC. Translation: CASSITSGYEQYV.

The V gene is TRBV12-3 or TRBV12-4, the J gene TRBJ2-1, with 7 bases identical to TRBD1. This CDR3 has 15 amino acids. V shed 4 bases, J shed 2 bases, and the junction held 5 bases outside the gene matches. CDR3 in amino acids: CASSYETGTYNEQFF. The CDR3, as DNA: TGTGCCAGCAGTTATGAGACAGGGACCTACAATGAGCAGTTCTTC.

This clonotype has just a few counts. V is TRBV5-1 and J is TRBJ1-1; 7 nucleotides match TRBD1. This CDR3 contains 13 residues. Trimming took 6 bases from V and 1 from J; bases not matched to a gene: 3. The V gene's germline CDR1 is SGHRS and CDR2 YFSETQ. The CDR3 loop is CASKGQQNTEAFF. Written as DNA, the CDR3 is TGCGCCAGCAAGGGACAGCAGAACACTGAAGCTTTCTTT.

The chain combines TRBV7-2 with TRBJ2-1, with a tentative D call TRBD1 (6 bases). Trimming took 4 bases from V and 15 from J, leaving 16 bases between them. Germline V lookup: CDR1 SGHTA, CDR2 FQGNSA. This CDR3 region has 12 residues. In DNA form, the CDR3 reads TGTGCCAGCAGCTCGACAGGTTACTCGCCGTTCTTC. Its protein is CASSSTGYSPFF.

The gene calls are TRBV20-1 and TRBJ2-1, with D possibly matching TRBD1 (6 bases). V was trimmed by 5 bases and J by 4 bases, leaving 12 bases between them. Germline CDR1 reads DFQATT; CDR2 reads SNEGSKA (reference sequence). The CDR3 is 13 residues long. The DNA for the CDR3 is TGCAGTGCTGGGGGCGGACAGTACAATGAGCAGTTCTTC. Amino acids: CSAGGGQYNEQFF.

This CDR3 is CASSQTGHRETQYF. The CDR3 nucleotides read TGTGCCAGCAGTCAAACAGGCCACCGGGAGACCCAGTACTTC. This chain joins TRBV6-1 and TRBJ2-5, with D tentatively TRBD1 (5 bases). V shed 5 bases and J shed 5 bases, with 15 bases lying between them. There are 14 residues in the CDR3. Per the germline V gene, CDR1 is MNHNS and CDR2 is SASEGT.

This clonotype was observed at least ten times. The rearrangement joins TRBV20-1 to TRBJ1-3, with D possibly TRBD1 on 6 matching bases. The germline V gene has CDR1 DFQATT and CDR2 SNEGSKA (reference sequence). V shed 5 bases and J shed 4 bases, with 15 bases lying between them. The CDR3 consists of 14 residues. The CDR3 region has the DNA TGCAGTGCTCCTTCGGGGGCTGGGGGAAACACCATATATTTT. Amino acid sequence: CSAPSGAGGNTIYF.

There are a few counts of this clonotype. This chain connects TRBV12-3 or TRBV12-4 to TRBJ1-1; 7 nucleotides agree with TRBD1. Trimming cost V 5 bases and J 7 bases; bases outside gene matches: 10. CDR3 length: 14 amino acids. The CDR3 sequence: CASSPPTGPFEAFF. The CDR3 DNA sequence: TGTGCCAGCAGTCCCCCGACAGGGCCCTTTGAAGCTTTCTTT.

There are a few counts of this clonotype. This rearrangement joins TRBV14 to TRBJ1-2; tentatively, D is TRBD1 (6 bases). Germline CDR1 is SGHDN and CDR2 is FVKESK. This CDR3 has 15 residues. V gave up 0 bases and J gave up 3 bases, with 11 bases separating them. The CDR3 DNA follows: TGTGCCAGCAGCCAAGATCGACAGGCTTACTATGGCTACACCTTC. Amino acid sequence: CASSQDRQAYYGYTF.

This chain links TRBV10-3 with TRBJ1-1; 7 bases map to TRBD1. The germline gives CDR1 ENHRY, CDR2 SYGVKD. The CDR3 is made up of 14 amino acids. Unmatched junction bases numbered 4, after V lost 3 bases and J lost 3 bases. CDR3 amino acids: CAISEGGEDTEAFF. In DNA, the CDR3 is TGTGCCATCAGTGAAGGGGGCGAGGACACTGAAGCTTTCTTT.

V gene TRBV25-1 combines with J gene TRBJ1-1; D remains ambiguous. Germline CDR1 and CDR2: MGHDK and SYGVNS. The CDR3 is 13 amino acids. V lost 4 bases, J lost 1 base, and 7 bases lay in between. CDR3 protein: CASSAAPNTEAFF. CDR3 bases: TGTGCCAGCAGTGCGGCACCGAACACTGAAGCTTTCTTT.

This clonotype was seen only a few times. CDR3 nucleotide sequence: TGTGCCAGCAGCTCCACCGGCGTTTGGGGGGGCTACACCTTC. Its protein is CASSSTGVWGGYTF. This rearrangement joins TRBV7-8 to TRBJ1-2, with D tentatively TRBD1 (5 bases). Trimming shortened V by 4 bases and J by 8 bases, and 17 bases separated the two germline ends. Germline V gene data show CDR1 as SGHVS and CDR2 as FQNEAQ. This CDR3 is 14 amino acids long.

CDR3 region: CSAVRDGISYEQYV. The CDR3 DNA reads as TGCAGTGCGGTCCGGGACGGGATCTCCTACGAGCAGTACGTC. V usage is TRBV20-1 and J usage is TRBJ2-7; the D call may be TRBD1 or TRBD2 (5 bases each). This CDR3 has 14 residues. Germline V CDR1 and CDR2: DFQATT, SNEGSKA (reference sequence). With 6 bases removed from V and 0 bases from J, the gap between germline ends came to 15 bases.

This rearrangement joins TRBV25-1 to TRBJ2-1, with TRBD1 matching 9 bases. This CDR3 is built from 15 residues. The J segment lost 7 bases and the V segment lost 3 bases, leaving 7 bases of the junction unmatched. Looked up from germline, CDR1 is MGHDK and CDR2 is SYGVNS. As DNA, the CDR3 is TGTGCCAGCAGTGATCTGGGGACAGGGCTGAATGAGCAGTTCTTC. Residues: CASSDLGTGLNEQFF. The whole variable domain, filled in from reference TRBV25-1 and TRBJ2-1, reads EADIYQTPRYLVIGTGKKITLECSQTMGHDKMYWYQQDPGMELHLIHYSYGVNSTEKGDLSSESTVSRIRTEHFPLTLESARPSHTSQYLCASSDLGTGLNEQFFGPGTRLTVL.

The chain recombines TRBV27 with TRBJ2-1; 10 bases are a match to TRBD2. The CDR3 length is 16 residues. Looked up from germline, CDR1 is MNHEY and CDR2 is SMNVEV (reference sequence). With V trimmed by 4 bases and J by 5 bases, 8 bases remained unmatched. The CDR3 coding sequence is TGTGCCAGCAGTTCTCGACTAGCGGGCATCCACAATGAGCAGTTCTTC. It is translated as CASSSRLAGIHNEQFF.

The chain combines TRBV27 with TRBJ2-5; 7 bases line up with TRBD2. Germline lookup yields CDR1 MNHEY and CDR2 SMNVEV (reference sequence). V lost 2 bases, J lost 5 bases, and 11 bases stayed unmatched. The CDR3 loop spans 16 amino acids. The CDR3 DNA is TGTGCCAGCAGTTTAAGGGAGAGCGGGCGGGGGGAGACCCAGTACTTC. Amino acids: CASSLRESGRGETQYF.

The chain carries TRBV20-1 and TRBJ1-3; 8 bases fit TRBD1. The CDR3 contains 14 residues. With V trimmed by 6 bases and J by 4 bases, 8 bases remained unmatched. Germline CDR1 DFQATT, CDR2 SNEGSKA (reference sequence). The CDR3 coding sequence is TGCAGTGCCATGACAGGGGATTTCGGAAACACCATATATTTT. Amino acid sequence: CSAMTGDFGNTIYF.

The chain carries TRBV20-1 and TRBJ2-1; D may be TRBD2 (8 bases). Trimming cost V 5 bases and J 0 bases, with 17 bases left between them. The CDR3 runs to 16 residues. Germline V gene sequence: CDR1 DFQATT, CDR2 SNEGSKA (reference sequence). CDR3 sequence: CSAQGVSGDSYNEQFF. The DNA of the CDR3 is TGCAGTGCTCAGGGGGTTAGCGGGGACTCCTACAATGAGCAGTTCTTC.

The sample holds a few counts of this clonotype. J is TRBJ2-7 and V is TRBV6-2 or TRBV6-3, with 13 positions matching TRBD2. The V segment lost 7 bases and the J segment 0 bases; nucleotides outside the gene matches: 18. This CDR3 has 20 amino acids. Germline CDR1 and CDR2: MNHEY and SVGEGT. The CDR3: CASTLGGGLAGIPSSYEQYV. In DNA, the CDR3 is TGTGCCAGCACCCTAGGGGGGGGACTAGCGGGAATTCCGAGCTCCTACGAGCAGTACGTC.

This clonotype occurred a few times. The CDR3 spells CASSLRGGGTEAFF. The CDR3 coding sequence is TGTGCCAGCAGTTTGCGGGGGGGAGGAACTGAAGCTTTCTTT. This chain links TRBV27 with TRBJ1-1, with a possible D match to TRBD1 (5 bases). Trimming took off 3 bases at V and 5 bases at J, with 13 bases between the two ends. The CDR3 totals 14 residues. CDR1 MNHEY and CDR2 SMNVEV come from the germline V gene (reference sequence).

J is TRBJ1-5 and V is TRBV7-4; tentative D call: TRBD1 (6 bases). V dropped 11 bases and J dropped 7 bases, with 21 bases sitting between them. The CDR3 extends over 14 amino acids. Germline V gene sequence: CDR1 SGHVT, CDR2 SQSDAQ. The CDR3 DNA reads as TGTGCCCCCAAGAGGCACAGGGAGAACCAGCCCCAGCATTTT. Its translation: CAPKRHRENQPQHF.

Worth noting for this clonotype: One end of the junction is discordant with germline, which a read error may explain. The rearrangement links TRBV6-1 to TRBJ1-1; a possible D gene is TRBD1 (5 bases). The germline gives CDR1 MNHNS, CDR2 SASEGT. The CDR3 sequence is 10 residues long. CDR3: CASSGTHGCF. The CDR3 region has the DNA TGTGCCAGCAGTGGGACACACGGATGCTTT.

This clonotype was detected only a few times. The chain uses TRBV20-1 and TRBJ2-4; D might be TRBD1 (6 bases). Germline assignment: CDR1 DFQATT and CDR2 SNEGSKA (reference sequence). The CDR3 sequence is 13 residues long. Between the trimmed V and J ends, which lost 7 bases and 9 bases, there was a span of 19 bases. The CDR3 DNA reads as TGCAGTGTTAGGGGGTCAGGAGCCCCCATTCAGTACTTC. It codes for CSVRGSGAPIQYF.

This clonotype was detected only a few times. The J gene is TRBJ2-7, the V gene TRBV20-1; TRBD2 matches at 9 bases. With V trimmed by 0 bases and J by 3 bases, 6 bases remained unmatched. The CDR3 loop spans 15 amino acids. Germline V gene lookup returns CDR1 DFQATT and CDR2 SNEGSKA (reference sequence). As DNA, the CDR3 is TGCAGTGCTAGAGATCATCTAGCGGGAAACTACGAGCAGTACGTC. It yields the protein CSARDHLAGNYEQYV.

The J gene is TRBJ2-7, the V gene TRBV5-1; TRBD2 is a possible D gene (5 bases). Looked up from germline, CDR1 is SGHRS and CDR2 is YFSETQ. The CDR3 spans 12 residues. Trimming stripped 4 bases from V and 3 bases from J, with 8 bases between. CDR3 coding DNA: TGCGCCAGCAGCAAAGCGGACTACGAGCAGTACGTC. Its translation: CASSKADYEQYV.

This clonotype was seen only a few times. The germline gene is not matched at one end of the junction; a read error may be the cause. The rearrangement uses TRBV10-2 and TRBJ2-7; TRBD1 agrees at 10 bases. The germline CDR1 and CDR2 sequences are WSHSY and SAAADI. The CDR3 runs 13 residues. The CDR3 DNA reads TGCGCCAGCAGTGCAAGGAGACAGGGGGCCCACTTCTTC. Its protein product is CASSARRQGAHFF.

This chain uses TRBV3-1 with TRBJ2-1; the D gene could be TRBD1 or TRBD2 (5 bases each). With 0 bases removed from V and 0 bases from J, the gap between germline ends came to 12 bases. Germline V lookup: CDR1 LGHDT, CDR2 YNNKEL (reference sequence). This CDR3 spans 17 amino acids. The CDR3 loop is CASSQDVWGYSYNEQFF. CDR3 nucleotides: TGTGCCAGCAGCCAAGATGTATGGGGGTACTCCTACAATGAGCAGTTCTTC.